The source of this TCR beta chain is a study of spatial heterogeneity in lung cancer. Background on the study: Alpha-chain sequences were detected in numbers that were consistently lower than beta-chain sequences. The library had UMIs, and each TCR and UMI pair averaged more than ten raw reads.

Stated time point: sample taken at primary tumor resection. The study sequenced unsorted whole RNA from tumor, nontumor lung or frozen PBMC. The sample holds many counts of this clonotype. Unique molecular identifiers tagged every individual TCR cDNA molecule. Each CDR3 protein gets one entry after TCRdb re-called the 5' RACE reads with MiXCR. This sample has around 11,000 distinct CDR3 sequences, with around 3.6% found just once. This specimen consisted of normal lung tissue next to the tumor, obtained at surgery. This TCR was sampled from a male donor with early-stage non-small cell lung cancer.

Written as DNA, the CDR3 is TGCGCCAGCAGCCAAGGGGCTAGCGGATCGGCAGATACGCAGTATTTT. Encoded protein: CASSQGASGSADTQYF. The chain has TRBV4-3 and TRBJ2-3; 7 bases fit TRBD2. After removal of 1 base from V and 4 bases from J, the junction contained 8 bases not matched to a gene. CDR3 length: 16 amino acids. From germline, CDR1 is LGHNA and CDR2 YSLEER.